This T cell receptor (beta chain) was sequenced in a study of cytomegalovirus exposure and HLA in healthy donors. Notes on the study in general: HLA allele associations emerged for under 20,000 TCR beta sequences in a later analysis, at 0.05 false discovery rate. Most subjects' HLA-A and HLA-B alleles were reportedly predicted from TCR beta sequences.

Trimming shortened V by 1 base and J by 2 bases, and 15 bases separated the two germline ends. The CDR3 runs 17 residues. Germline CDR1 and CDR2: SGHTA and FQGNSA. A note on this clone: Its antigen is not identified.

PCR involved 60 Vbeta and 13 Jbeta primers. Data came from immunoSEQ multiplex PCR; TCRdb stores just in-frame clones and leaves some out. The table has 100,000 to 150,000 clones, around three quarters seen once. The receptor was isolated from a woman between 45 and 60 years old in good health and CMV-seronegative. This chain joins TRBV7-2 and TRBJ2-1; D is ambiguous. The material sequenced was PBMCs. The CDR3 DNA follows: TGTGCCAGCAGCTTAGTTGCCTCCGCCTATACCTACAATGAGCAGTTCTTC. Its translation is CASSLVASAYTYNEQFF.